This TCR beta chain derives from a study of cytomegalovirus exposure and HLA in healthy donors listed by TCRdb under 2017. Background on the whole study: According to an earlier analysis of several hundred of the donors, roughly 180 million T cells yielded roughly 110 million unique TCR beta sequences and 276 Gb of sequence data. An early release covering roughly 640 HLA-typed donors comprised 250 to 350 gigabases of sequencing data and around 80 million unique TCR sequences. Of the roughly 390 genotyped donors, approximately 83% fell in the genetic ancestry cluster associated with self-reported Caucasian donors. The study aimed to test whether cataloging public T cell receptors could reveal signatures of past pathogen exposure. Using immunosequencing, the study profiled T cell repertoires from some 670 subjects and related those repertoires to cytomegalovirus serostatus. A separate validation cohort of more than 100 different subjects was used in addition to the 666-subject first cohort. To predict cytomegalovirus infection status, the study combined high-throughput TCR immunosequencing, statistical association of individual TCRs with disease status, and machine learning. A later analysis re-examined previously published TCR beta repertoires from more than 550 donors and added high-resolution HLA genotyping to investigate patterns of TCR occurrence. In the later analysis, no new phenotypic data were used to find candidate immune exposures; instead, reliance was placed on TCR beta sequences and their occurrence across donors. In an earlier analysis of roughly 540 of the donors, high-throughput TCR beta sequencing was used to judge whether each TCR beta V gene segment behaved as functional or pseudogenic. Alongside the repertoire data, information on donor age, sex, ethnicity and CMV serostatus was compiled. A later genetic analysis took genome-wide SNP genotypes for about three fifths of the 666 donors and used that subset as a discovery cohort. Every discovery cohort repertoire had been produced on one sequencing platform. HLA typing covered class I and class II loci at four-digit resolution. The number of donors typed differed by locus, with roughly 620-630 for A, B, C, DRB1 and DQB1, over 500 for DQA1, 600 to 610 for DPA1, and approximately 470 for DPB1. Several DR-DQ haplotypes were handled as single units for association and clustering because linkage in the cohort was strong. Across around 400 genotyped donors of the cohort, an average of roughly 250,000 unique TCR beta nucleotide sequences per donor were sequenced, and roughly 20% of those sequences were non-productive. The research as a whole found: A later analysis associated about 17,000 TCR beta sequences with specific HLA alleles at a false discovery rate of 0.05. Most CMV-associated TCR beta chains appeared to be HLA-restricted in a later analysis, and the HLA associations seemed to be driven largely by CMV exposure. The study gave a list of some 150 TCR beta chains associated with cytomegalovirus. Some IMGT-functional V segments, including TRBV6-2 and TRBV6-3, could not be distinguished by the 87-base-pair reads and were therefore excluded. The presence/absence analyses assumed that sequencing depth was roughly uniform across donors, and that assumption may not be true. In a later analysis, the rate of TCR association differed among HLA loci, with DRB1 alleles having the most associated TCRs and HLA-C alleles having the fewest. A group of highly shared sequence variants was considered likely to be a technical artifact of the sequencing pipeline. According to a later analysis, parvovirus B19, influenza, CMV and Epstein-Barr virus appeared linked to several top co-occurrence clusters. The cohort was sequenced for TCR beta chains only, and without alpha or paired-chain data the features that could be detected were limited. In vitro tests confirmed that three of the cytomegalovirus-associated TCR beta chains recognize cytomegalovirus antigens. The authors suggested that the approach could potentially be extended to other disease states and immunological phenotypes. The classifier was reported to diagnose cytomegalovirus status with high specificity and sensitivity in both the original and validation cohorts. An association between a missense DCLRE1C variant and V-gene and J-gene trimming of TCR beta chains was found in a later genetic analysis and replicated in an independent cohort. A later analysis found that HLA-associated TCR beta chains were more clonally expanded and had lower generation probabilities than equally common non-associated chains. HLA typing was unavailable for some donors at each locus, so association tests used only the typed subset. Across donors, most TCR sequences were observed very rarely, whereas some public TCRs were present in many individuals. Broadly in line with IMGT annotations, most TCR beta V segments showed up in productive rearrangements about 90% or about 30% of the time in an earlier analysis of about 500 of the donors. Assigning TCR associations to individual alleles was difficult when HLA alleles, especially DR and DQ, strongly co-occurred. A later genetic analysis reported fewer N-insertions in productive TCRs among donors in an Asian-associated ancestry cluster than the roughly 620-donor mean. A further reported finding was that TCR beta sequences accurately predicted the HLA-A and HLA-B alleles for most subjects in the first cohort. Immune exposure information for the cohort was limited to CMV serostatus. Correlated functional status among segregating V segments might be attributable to linkage disequilibrium, but an unknown experimental factor could not be ruled out. Because counts were too low, seventeen rarely observed V segments, including chromosome 9 orphons, were excluded from the earlier analysis of 587 of the donors.

CDR1 and CDR2 are drawn from the germline V gene: MNHEY, SVGAGI. Unmatched junction bases come to 6, with V trimmed by 0 bases and J by 4 bases. The CDR3, cysteine through phenylalanine, is 16 amino acids long. The read is trimmed to its CDR3 DNA, 48 bases read in frame from base 1. The library was obtained by the immunoSEQ multiplex PCR assay. For the multiplex PCR, a mixture combining 60 forward primers for TCR Vbeta segments and 13 reverse primers for TCR Jbeta segments was used. The CDR3 region of rearranged TCR beta genes was amplified from genomic DNA by a multiplex PCR assay. The Illumina HiSeq System was used to sequence the amplified TCR beta libraries as 87-base-pair reads. In the source study's methods: A later analysis tallied approximately 87 million unique TCR beta chains across the roughly 610 repertoires, and about 10 million of those chains were shared by two or more donors. A nearest-neighbor algorithm error-corrected the raw reads and collapsed the reads into unique sequences, merging closely related sequences to remove PCR and sequencing errors. V, D and J gene segments were assigned by aligning CDR3 sequences to IMGT reference sequences. Each retained sequence needed at least a six-nucleotide match to both a V gene segment and a J gene segment. A rearrangement counted as productive if the CDR3 had no stop codons and remained in frame with V and J, and every other rearrangement counted as non-productive. Following IMGT convention, CDR3 was defined as the stretch from the second conserved V-encoded cysteine up to the conserved J-encoded phenylalanine. The earlier analysis of about 640 of the donors excluded any sequence lacking an unambiguous match to a single V gene segment. In an earlier analysis of around 600 of the donors, V segments were called functional above 56.7% productive rearrangements and were called segregating when the between-donor standard deviation exceeded 5%. A statistical classification framework was built to diagnose cytomegalovirus status from the catalog of TCR beta chain sequences. V and J gene assignment, in a later analysis, came from comparing TCR nucleotide sequences with IMGT/GENE-DB human TR gene sequences. Using the TCRdist pipeline, a later analysis assigned CDR3 sequences along with most-parsimonious VDJ recombination scenarios. In a later analysis, every TCR beta chain was defined by the combination of its CDR3 amino acid sequence and its V-gene family, and reads without a unique V-gene family were dropped. In a later analysis, several hundred highly shared, low-generation-probability nucleotide sequences were removed to address suspected cross-contamination and a sequencing artifact. In a later analysis, a clonal expansion index for each public chain was calculated from normalized within-repertoire ranks of inferred template counts. Generation probabilities in a later analysis came from a VDJ recombination model fitted to out-of-frame rearrangements, and those results were checked against IGoR. In a later analysis, TCR-TCR, TCR-HLA and TCR-CMV co-occurrence was scored with hypergeometric tests, and a repertoire-size bias correction was applied to TCR pairs. False discovery rates were estimated in a later analysis by permuting HLA or CMV assignments 20 times. In a later analysis, co-occurring TCRs were grouped with DBSCAN, and TCRdist sequence similarity was added when clustering was performed within HLA-allele-positive subsets. Repertoires with fewer than 30,000 or more than 120,000 public chains were left out of co-occurrence clustering, as were a few repertoires with anomalous nucleotide sharing. The table was pulled from immuneACCESS by TCRdb, which kept in-frame rearrangements only. Such tables lose some clones; where checked, under half of the loss comes from unresolved V genes, and the rest has no known cause. Clone size and the V and J calls come from that table; the DNA yielded D and trimming. The table for this sample lists about 200,000 clones. The ten largest make up approximately 0.74% of the sample.

The cohort was made up of approximately 670 healthy bone marrow donors. All cohort members were sampled while nominally healthy, although unrecorded immune exposures were likely present. The donor was CMV seronegative and was included in the group of around 320 seronegative cohort members. A peripheral blood sample was collected from each donor, and TCR beta sequencing was performed on peripheral blood mononuclear cells. The Qiagen DNeasy Blood Extraction Kit was used to extract genomic DNA from the blood cell samples. As to this clone: Its antigen is still unknown.

The sequence links TRBV6-5 to TRBJ2-1, with 7 junctional bases fitting TRBD2. Specimen: PBMCs. This clonotype was sampled from a boy aged 5-17 years in good health and CMV-seronegative. The DNA is as follows: TGTGCCAGCAGTTACTCAGTAGGCGGGGGTTACAATGAGCAGTTCTTC. The resulting protein is CASSYSVGGGYNEQFF.